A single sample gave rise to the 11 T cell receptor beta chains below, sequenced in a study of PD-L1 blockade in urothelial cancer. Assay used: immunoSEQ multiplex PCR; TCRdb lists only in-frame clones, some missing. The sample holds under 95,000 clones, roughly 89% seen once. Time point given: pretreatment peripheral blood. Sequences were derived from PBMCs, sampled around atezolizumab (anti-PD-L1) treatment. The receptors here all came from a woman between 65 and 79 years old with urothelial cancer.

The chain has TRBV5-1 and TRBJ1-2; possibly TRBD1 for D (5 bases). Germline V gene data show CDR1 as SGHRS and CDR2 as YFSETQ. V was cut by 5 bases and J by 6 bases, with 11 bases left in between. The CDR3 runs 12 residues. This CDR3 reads CASSVQGDGYTF. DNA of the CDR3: TGCGCCAGCAGTGTCCAGGGTGATGGCTACACCTTC.

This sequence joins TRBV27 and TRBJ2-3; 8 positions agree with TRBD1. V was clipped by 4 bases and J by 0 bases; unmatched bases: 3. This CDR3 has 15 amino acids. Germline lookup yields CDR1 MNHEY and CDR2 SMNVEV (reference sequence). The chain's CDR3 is CASSSQGASTDTQYF. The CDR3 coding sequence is TGTGCCAGCAGTTCCCAGGGGGCTAGCACAGATACGCAGTATTTT.

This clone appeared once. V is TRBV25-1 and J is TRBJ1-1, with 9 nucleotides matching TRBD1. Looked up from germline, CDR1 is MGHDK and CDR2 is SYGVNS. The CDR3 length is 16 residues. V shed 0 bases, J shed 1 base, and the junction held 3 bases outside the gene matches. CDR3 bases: TGTGCCAGCAGTGAATATTGGGGACAGGGGAACACTGAAGCTTTCTTT. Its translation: CASSEYWGQGNTEAFF.

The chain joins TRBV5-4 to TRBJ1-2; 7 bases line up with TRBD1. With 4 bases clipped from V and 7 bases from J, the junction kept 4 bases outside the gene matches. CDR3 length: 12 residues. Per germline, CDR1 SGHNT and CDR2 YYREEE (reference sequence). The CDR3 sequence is CASSKGQFGYTF. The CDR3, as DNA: TGTGCCAGCAGCAAGGGACAGTTTGGCTACACCTTC.

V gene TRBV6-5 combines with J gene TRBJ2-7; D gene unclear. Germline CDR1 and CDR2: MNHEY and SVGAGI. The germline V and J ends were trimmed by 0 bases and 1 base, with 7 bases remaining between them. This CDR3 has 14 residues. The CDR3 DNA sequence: TGTGCCAGCAGTTACTCCGGCAGGTCCTACGAGCAGTACTTC. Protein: CASSYSGRSYEQYF.

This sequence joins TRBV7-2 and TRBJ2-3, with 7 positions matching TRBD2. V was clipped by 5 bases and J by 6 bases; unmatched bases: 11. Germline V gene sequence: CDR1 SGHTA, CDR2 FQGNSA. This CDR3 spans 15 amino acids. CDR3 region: CASSLGLGGRDTQYF. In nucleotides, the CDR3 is TGTGCCAGCAGCCTCGGACTAGGTGGGAGGGATACGCAGTATTTT.

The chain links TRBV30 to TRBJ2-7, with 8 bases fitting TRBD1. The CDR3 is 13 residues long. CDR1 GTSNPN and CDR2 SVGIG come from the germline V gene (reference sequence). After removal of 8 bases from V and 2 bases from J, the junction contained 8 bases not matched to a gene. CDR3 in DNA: TGTGCCGGTAAGGGACAGGCCACCTACGAGCAGTACTTC. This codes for CAGKGQATYEQYF.

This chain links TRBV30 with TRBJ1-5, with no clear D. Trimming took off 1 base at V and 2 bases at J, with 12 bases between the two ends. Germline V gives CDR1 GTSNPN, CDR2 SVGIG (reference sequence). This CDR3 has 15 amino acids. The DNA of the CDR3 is TGTGCCTGGAGTGGAGGGCTATTTGGCAATCAGCCCCAGCATTTT. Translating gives CAWSGGLFGNQPQHF.

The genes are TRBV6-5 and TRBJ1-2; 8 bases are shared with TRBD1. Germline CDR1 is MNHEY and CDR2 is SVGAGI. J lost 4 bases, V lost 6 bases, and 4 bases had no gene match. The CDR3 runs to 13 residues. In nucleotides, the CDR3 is TGTGCCAGCAGCCTGACAGGGGCCTATGGCTACACCTTC. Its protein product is CASSLTGAYGYTF.

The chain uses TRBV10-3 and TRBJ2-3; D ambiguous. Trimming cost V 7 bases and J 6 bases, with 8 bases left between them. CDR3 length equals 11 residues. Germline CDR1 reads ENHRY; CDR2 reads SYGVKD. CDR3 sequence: CAITSGDTQYF. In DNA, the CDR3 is TGTGCCATCACCTCCGGGGATACGCAGTATTTT.

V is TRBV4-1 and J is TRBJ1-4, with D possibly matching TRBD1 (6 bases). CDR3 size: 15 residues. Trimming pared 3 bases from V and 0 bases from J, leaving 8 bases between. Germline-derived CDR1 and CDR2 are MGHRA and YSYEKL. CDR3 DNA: TGCGCCAGCAGCCACCGGACAGCAACTAATGAAAAACTGTTTTTT. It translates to CASSHRTATNEKLFF.